These 25 T cell receptor beta chains came from one sample sequenced in a study of control samples from healthy donors and cancer patients. Only in-frame clones appear in the TCRdb table, and some are missing; sequencing was by immunoSEQ multiplex PCR. The data show about 61,000 clones, around 90% seen once. Sequences were obtained from PBMCs. All receptors derive from a man between 60 and 70 years old with colorectal cancer.

The chain couples TRBV28 to TRBJ2-3; 9 nucleotides line up with TRBD2. The CDR3 consists of 17 residues. Germline CDR1 reads MDHEN; CDR2 reads SYDVKM. J gave up 7 bases and V 5 bases, and 16 bases lay outside the gene matches. The CDR3 bases are TGTGCCAGCAGTGGACCCCCGGGACTAGCTATGAGAAATACGCAGTATTTT. It specifies CASSGPPGLAMRNTQYF.

The rearrangement uses TRBV12-5 and TRBJ2-1; D unresolved. V lost 2 bases to trimming and J lost 10 bases, with 6 bases between them. The CDR3 runs to 11 residues. Germline V CDR1 and CDR2: LGHNT, FRNRAP. The CDR3 coding sequence is TGTGCTAGTGGTTTGACAGAAGAGCAGTTCTTC. This translates into CASGLTEEQFF. Complete variable domain (other parts from reference TRBV12-5 and TRBJ2-1): DARVTQTPRHKVTEMGQEVTMRCQPILGHNTVFWYRQTMMQGLELLAYFRNRAPLDDSGMPKDRFSAEMPDATLATLKIQPSEPRDSAVYFCASGLTEEQFFGPGTRLTVL.

The J gene is TRBJ2-1, the V gene TRBV30; D gene ambiguous. V lost 2 bases to trimming and J lost 4 bases, with 6 bases between them. Germline V gene lookup returns CDR1 GTSNPN and CDR2 SVGIG (reference sequence). The CDR3 is 12 amino acids. The CDR3 coding sequence is TGTGCCTGGAGTCCAGGATACAATGAGCAGTTCTTC. Amino acids: CAWSPGYNEQFF.

V gene TRBV7-3 combines with J gene TRBJ2-3, with TRBD1 matching 7 bases. The CDR3 has 16 amino acids. The germline gives CDR1 SGHTA, CDR2 FQGTGA. The junction had 10 bases not matched to a gene; V was cut back by 5 bases and J by 2 bases. The CDR3 DNA reads as TGTGCCAGCAGCCCCCAAGGGGGCGGCCCCACAGATACGCAGTATTTT. Translating it yields CASSPQGGGPTDTQYF.

The rearrangement uses TRBV18 and TRBJ2-2; D might be TRBD1 (6 bases). There are 16 residues in the CDR3. V shed 1 base and J shed 3 bases, with 12 bases lying between them. Germline CDR1 KGHSH, CDR2 LQKENI. The CDR3 sequence: CASSPLGQGYTGELFF. CDR3 nucleotides: TGTGCCAGCTCACCACTCGGGCAGGGGTACACCGGGGAGCTGTTTTTT.

V gene TRBV27 combines with J gene TRBJ1-4, with 10 nucleotides matching TRBD1. V was clipped by 6 bases and J by 8 bases; unmatched bases: 3. The CDR3 contains 13 residues. The germline CDR1 and CDR2 sequences are MNHEY and SMNVEV (reference sequence). The CDR3 DNA is TGTGCCAGCAGCCAGGACAGGGGGGAAAAACTGTTTTTT. Translation: CASSQDRGEKLFF.

The chain uses TRBV11-2 and TRBJ1-2; 7 bases fit TRBD1. Germline CDR1 and CDR2: SGHAT and FQNNGV. V shed 0 bases and J 4 bases; nucleotides not matched to a gene: 5. There are 15 residues in the CDR3. This CDR3 is CASSLDRQGLYGYTF. For the CDR3, the DNA is TGTGCCAGCAGCTTAGACCGACAGGGACTCTATGGCTACACCTTC.

This chain joins TRBV3-1 (or the pseudogene TRBV3-2) and TRBJ2-5; TRBD2 aligns across 10 bases. In germline, CDR1 is LGHDT, CDR2 YNNKEL (reference sequence). The length of the CDR3 is 15 residues. The V segment lost 3 bases and the J segment 1 base; nucleotides outside the gene matches: 2. CDR3 nucleotide sequence: TGTGCCAGCAGCCAGGGACTAGCGCTCCAAGAGACCCAGTACTTC. It codes for CASSQGLALQETQYF.

The chain couples TRBV4-3 to TRBJ2-5, with D perhaps TRBD2 (7 bases). The germline V gene encodes CDR1 LGHNA and CDR2 YSLEER. This CDR3 contains 16 residues. V lost 1 base and J 3 bases, leaving 15 bases between the germline ends. This chain's CDR3 is CASSQAWAGAEETQYF. The CDR3 DNA is TGCGCCAGCAGCCAAGCTTGGGCGGGGGCCGAAGAGACCCAGTACTTC.

This chain uses TRBV10-3 with TRBJ2-5; D remains ambiguous. Trimming took off 2 bases at V and 0 bases at J, with 7 bases between the two ends. The germline gives CDR1 ENHRY, CDR2 SYGVKD. This CDR3 has 14 residues. The DNA of the CDR3 is TGTGCCATCAGTGAGACAGCTAACCAAGAGACCCAGTACTTC. Encoded protein: CAISETANQETQYF.

The chain links TRBV27 to TRBJ1-2; D gene ambiguous. With 11 bases removed from V and 0 bases from J, the gap between germline ends came to 13 bases. Germline CDR1 and CDR2: MNHEY and SMNVEV (reference sequence). This CDR3 is built from 13 residues. The DNA for the CDR3 is TGTGCCTCAGCAACGGCCTCTAACTATGGCTACACCTTC. Translation gives CASATASNYGYTF.

The V gene is TRBV6-2 or TRBV6-3, the J gene TRBJ2-7; the D gene is possibly TRBD1 (6 bases). The V gene's germline CDR1 is MNHEY and CDR2 SVGEGT. V was trimmed by 4 bases and J by 2 bases, leaving 12 bases between them. CDR3 length: 14 amino acids. CDR3 sequence reads: CASSSGDRPYEQYF. The CDR3 nucleotides are TGTGCCAGCAGTTCTGGTGACAGGCCCTACGAGCAGTACTTC.

This clone came up once. The V and J genes are TRBV9 and TRBJ1-4; 7 bases align to TRBD1. The CDR3 has 14 residues. Germline CDR1 reads SGDLS; CDR2 reads YYNGEE. V dropped 3 bases and J dropped 3; count of bases not matched to a gene: 2. The CDR3 nucleotides are TGTGCCAGCAGCGAGGGACAGCCTAATGAAAAACTGTTTTTT. Its protein is CASSEGQPNEKLFF.

The gene calls are TRBV4-1 and TRBJ2-3; 9 nucleotides agree with TRBD2. Germline V lookup: CDR1 MGHRA, CDR2 YSYEKL. The V segment lost 0 bases and the J segment 8 bases; nucleotides outside the gene matches: 12. This CDR3 spans 17 amino acids. CDR3 DNA: TGCGCCAGCAGCCAAGATCCGGCGGGGGGGCCCCTCGGTACGCAGTATTTT. It yields the protein CASSQDPAGGPLGTQYF.

This clone occurred once. The genes are TRBV27 and TRBJ1-6, with D hard to call. The CDR3 loop spans 13 amino acids. Trimming removed 5 bases at V and 4 bases at J, with 6 bases between. Germline V gene lookup returns CDR1 MNHEY and CDR2 SMNVEV (reference sequence). For the CDR3, the DNA is TGTGCCAGCAGTCCGTCTTATAATTCACCCCTCCACTTT. Translation gives CASSPSYNSPLHF.

The chain employs TRBV19 and TRBJ2-1; 11 bases map to TRBD1. This CDR3 contains 13 residues. The germline CDR1 and CDR2 sequences are LNHDA and SQIVND (reference sequence). Trimming took 8 bases from V and 4 from J; bases not matched to a gene: 1. This chain's CDR3 is CASGDRGYNEQFF. CDR3 in DNA: TGTGCCAGTGGGGACAGGGGGTACAATGAGCAGTTCTTC.

This clone occurred once. The J gene is TRBJ1-6, the V gene TRBV11-2; TRBD1 is a possible D gene (5 bases). The germline CDR1 and CDR2 sequences are SGHAT and FQNNGV. CDR3 length: 16 residues. V was trimmed by 1 base and J by 8 bases, leaving 15 bases between them. CDR3 sequence reads: CASSLVPGGFDSPLHF. Here the CDR3 DNA reads TGTGCCAGCAGCTTAGTCCCGGGGGGGTTTGATTCACCCCTCCACTTT.

As for this clone: Compared with germline, one end of the junction differs, possibly owing to a read error. The genes are TRBV28 and TRBJ1-2; D is uncertain. Per the germline V gene, CDR1 is MDHEN and CDR2 is SYDVKM. The CDR3 spans 15 residues. The CDR3 region is CAGSSPTDANYGYTF. The CDR3, as DNA: TGTGCCGGCAGTTCACCTACCGATGCGAACTATGGCTACACCTTC.

The chain carries TRBV12-2 and TRBJ2-7; TRBD2, as called in the table, went unchecked against the DNA. TRBV12-2 represents a pseudogene. This CDR3 is built from 12 residues. This CDR3 reads CASRLGAREQYF. The CDR3 DNA is TGTGCAAGTCGCTTAGGAGCGCGGGAGCAGTACTTC.

J is TRBJ1-4 and V is TRBV18; D remains unclear. V was cut by 2 bases and J by 7 bases, with 8 bases left in between. Germline V gives CDR1 KGHSH, CDR2 LQKENI. This CDR3 is 13 amino acids long. For the CDR3, the DNA is TGTGCCAGCTCACCAGGGCCCAGTGAAAAACTGTTTTTT. Amino acid sequence: CASSPGPSEKLFF.

The chain carries TRBV19 and TRBJ1-5; 7 bases fit TRBD1. This CDR3 is 17 amino acids long. The J segment lost 0 bases and the V segment lost 5 bases, leaving 10 bases of the junction unmatched. Germline V gene lookup returns CDR1 LNHDA and CDR2 SQIVND (reference sequence). The CDR3 DNA reads TGTGCCAGTAGTCCGTGGACAGGAACGAATAGCAATCAGCCCCAGCATTTT. It codes for CASSPWTGTNSNQPQHF.

This rearrangement joins TRBV7-2 to TRBJ1-6, with D unresolved. CDR1 SGHTA and CDR2 FQGNSA come from the germline V gene. The CDR3 is made up of 14 amino acids. V was trimmed by 1 base and J by 7 bases, leaving 8 bases between them. The CDR3 DNA reads as TGTGCCAGCAGCTTAGGAGGGTTCAATTCACCCCTCCACTTT. Translation gives CASSLGGFNSPLHF.

V is TRBV7-2 and J is TRBJ2-7; D might be TRBD1 (6 bases). Deletions cut 5 bases from V and 2 bases from J, with 10 bases between. Germline lookup yields CDR1 SGHTA and CDR2 FQGNSA. The length of the CDR3 is 13 residues. The CDR3 is CASSLDRPYEQYF. The CDR3 DNA reads TGTGCCAGCAGCCTGGACAGACCCTACGAGCAGTACTTC.

The genes are TRBV3-1 (or the pseudogene TRBV3-2) and TRBJ2-5; D is perhaps TRBD1 or TRBD2 (6 bases each). Trimming took off 0 bases at V and 5 bases at J, with 13 bases between the two ends. The length of the CDR3 is 15 residues. Per the germline V gene, CDR1 is LGHDT and CDR2 is YNNKEL (reference sequence). CDR3 bases: TGTGCCAGCAGCCAAGAGGAAGGGGGGTCCGAGACCCAGTACTTC. Protein: CASSQEEGGSETQYF.

The chain recombines TRBV2 with TRBJ2-3; D is uncertain. CDR3 length: 13 residues. The ends were cut back, 5 bases at V and 2 bases at J, with 8 bases in the middle. CDR1 SNHLY and CDR2 FYNNEI come from the germline V gene. The DNA of the CDR3 is TGTGCCAGCAGTTCAGAGCTCACAGATACGCAGTATTTT. Its protein is CASSSELTDTQYF.